A selection of T cell receptor beta chains follows, all from one sample in a study of T cells in Graves' hyperthyroidism and ophthalmopathy. MiXCR, run by TCRdb on the multiplex PCR reads, gives a single entry per CDR3 protein. The sample holds about 640,000 distinct CDR3 sequences, around 21% seen once. Sequencing was performed on blood. All receptors derive from a young man with Graves' ophthalmopathy. Both conserved end residues are trimmed from each CDR3.

V,J,CDR3
TRBV27,TRBJ2-3,ASSLSGGDRDTQY
TRBV24-1,TRBJ2-3,ATSVGLTGVDTQY
TRBV28,TRBJ1-5,ASSPRLDRNNQPQH
TRBV4-1,TRBJ2-5,ASSQDSGARETQY
TRBV6-2/TRBV6-3,TRBJ1-5,ASSYDPAGRPQPQH
TRBV29-1,TRBJ2-7,SVESTSGKEQY
TRBV28,TRBJ2-7,ASSLTGEGEQY
TRBV20-1,TRBJ1-6,SAVSGTGENSPLH
TRBV12-3/TRBV12-4,TRBJ2-7,DSSLGVARYEQY
TRBV6-2/TRBV6-3,TRBJ1-5,ASSLGTQPQH
TRBV5-6,TRBJ2-3,ASSPVRGTDTQY
TRBV25-1,TRBJ2-3,ASSAPGGGLRPDTQY
TRBV2,TRBJ2-7,ASSDRGHEVFHEQY
TRBV4-1,TRBJ2-7,ASSEIYRAYEQY
TRBV3-1,TRBJ1-5,ASSQKGWPQH
TRBV30,TRBJ1-1,AWSTGTPNTEAF
TRBV4-3,TRBJ2-7,ASSQESGVSSYEQY
TRBV20-1,TRBJ2-7,SARSQNYEQY
TRBV15,TRBJ2-7,ATSRDGGLASYEQY
TRBV19,TRBJ2-7,ASSIDQRHSYEQY
TRBV2,TRBJ2-3,ASSVRTAKSDTQY
TRBV11-2,TRBJ1-1,ASRGRGRGNTEAF
TRBV19,TRBJ2-7,ASSIGRSGSEQY
TRBV7-2,TRBJ1-1,ASSTTGLEAF